These 32 T cell receptor beta chains share one sample of origin, sequenced in a study of T cells in Graves' hyperthyroidism and ophthalmopathy. Amplification yielded TCR beta CDR3 regions, with RNA transcripts as the source. A first-round RT-PCR of the TCR CDR3 used the HTBI primer set. A single record per CDR3 protein comes from TCRdb applying MiXCR to the multiplex PCR reads. The sample shows about 840,000 distinct CDR3 sequences, approximately 40% of them seen only once. The sequenced sample consisted of blood. The receptors come from a young man with Graves' hyperthyroidism.

This chain connects TRBV7-9 to TRBJ1-1, with 7 positions matching TRBD1. CDR3 length equals 14 residues. The V segment lost 1 base and the J segment 6 bases; nucleotides outside the gene matches: 5. In germline, CDR1 is SEHNR, CDR2 FQNEAQ (reference sequence). For the CDR3, the DNA is TGTGCCAGCAGCTTAGTCGCGGGACAGTCTGAAGCTTTCTTT. Translation: CASSLVAGQSEAFF.

The chain is built from TRBV5-6 and TRBJ2-7; TRBD2 matches 7 bases. The germline V gene has CDR1 SGHDT and CDR2 YYEEEE. The CDR3 loop spans 14 amino acids. With V trimmed by 5 bases and J by 2 bases, 7 bases remained unmatched. This chain's CDR3 is CASRVKRGAYEQYF. The CDR3 DNA follows: TGTGCCAGCAGAGTGAAGCGGGGAGCCTACGAGCAGTACTTC. Using reference TRBV5-6 and TRBJ2-7 for the parts outside the CDR3, the full variable domain is DAGVTQSPTHLIKTRGQQVTLRCSPKSGHDTVSWYQQALGQGPQFIFQYYEEEERQRGNFPDRFSGHQFPNYSSELNVNALLLGDSALYLCASRVKRGAYEQYFGPGTRLTVT.

This clonotype was observed a handful of times. This sequence joins TRBV2 and TRBJ2-5; D remains unclear. The CDR3 has 11 residues. Trimming shortened V by 10 bases and J by 0 bases, and 6 bases separated the two germline ends. The germline CDR1 and CDR2 sequences are SNHLY and FYNNEI. The CDR3 here is CAIQNQETQYF. CDR3 in DNA: TGTGCCATACAGAACCAAGAGACCCAGTACTTC. Drawing the rest from reference TRBV2 and TRBJ2-5, the complete variable domain is EPEVTQTPSHQVTQMGQEVILRCVPISNHLYFYWYRQILGQKVEFLVSFYNNEISEKSEIFDDQFSVERPDGSNFTLKIRSTKLEDSAMYFCAIQNQETQYFGPGTRLLVL.

This clonotype came up a few times. The V call is TRBV9, the J call TRBJ1-1; a possible D gene is TRBD1 (5 bases). The CDR3 is 15 residues long. Germline loops: CDR1 SGDLS, CDR2 YYNGEE. V was trimmed by 4 bases and J by 5 bases, leaving 18 bases between them. CDR3 nucleotides: TGTGCCAGCAGCCCCCTTATGGGGGGTTGGACTGAAGCTTTCTTT. Translation gives CASSPLMGGWTEAFF.

With regard to this clonotype: A junction end diverges from the germline sequence, so it may reflect a read error. The chain has TRBV7-9 and TRBJ1-6, with D possibly being TRBD1 (6 bases). Germline CDR1 is SEHNR and CDR2 is FQNEAQ (reference sequence). The CDR3 runs 15 residues. In DNA form, the CDR3 reads TGCGCCAGCAGCCCCTCGGACAGACCGAATTCACCCCTCCACTTT. Amino acids: CASSPSDRPNSPLHF.

The chain carries TRBV6-5 and TRBJ1-1; 7 bases align to TRBD1. CDR3 size: 15 residues. Germline-derived CDR1 and CDR2 are MNHEY and SVGAGI. J was trimmed by 6 bases and V by 0 bases; bases with no gene match: 7. This CDR3 reads CASSYSGQIRPEAFF. In DNA form, the CDR3 reads TGTGCCAGCAGTTACTCGGGACAGATCCGTCCTGAAGCTTTCTTT.

This clonotype came up many times. The chain is built from TRBV19 and TRBJ1-1; 7 nucleotides agree with TRBD1. Germline CDR1 reads LNHDA; CDR2 reads SQIVND (reference sequence). J was trimmed by 0 bases and V by 9 bases; bases with no gene match: 7. This CDR3 contains 14 residues. DNA for the CDR3: TGTGCCAGCCAAAGGGGACAGTTGAACACTGAAGCTTTCTTT. This encodes CASQRGQLNTEAFF.

The chain links TRBV7-2 to TRBJ1-3; the D is unclear. Looked up from germline, CDR1 is SGHTA and CDR2 is FQGNSA. The V and J ends lost 6 bases and 1 base respectively, with 10 bases between them. This CDR3 has 14 residues. The CDR3 sequence: CASSIGRSGNTIYF. The CDR3 coding sequence is TGTGCCAGCAGTATAGGTAGATCTGGAAACACCATATATTTT.

This chain connects TRBV5-5 to TRBJ1-4; D not certain. Per the germline V gene, CDR1 is SGHKS and CDR2 is YYEKEE (reference sequence). CDR3 size: 13 residues. V was trimmed by 1 base and J by 4 bases, leaving 5 bases between them. As DNA, the CDR3 is TGTGCCAGCAGCTTGATGAGTAATGAAAAACTGTTTTTT. Translation gives CASSLMSNEKLFF.

Comments on this clonotype: This may come from a read error, since a much larger clone is one base off. The chain carries TRBV7-8 and TRBJ1-5, with 7 bases lining up with TRBD1. CDR3 length: 15 residues. Germline V gives CDR1 SGHVS, CDR2 FQNEAQ. The CDR3, as DNA: TGTGCCGGCAGCTTGGAGGGGGCAGGGAATCAGCCCCAGCATTTT. This encodes CAGSLEGAGNQPQHF.

This clonotype was found many times. The chain has TRBV7-8 and TRBJ2-7; TRBD2 aligns across 8 bases. CDR1 is SGHVS and CDR2 is FQNEAQ in the germline V gene. V lost 3 bases, J lost 4 bases, and 8 bases stayed unmatched. The CDR3 is 15 residues long. DNA of the CDR3: TGTGCCAGCAGCTTGTTCAGCGGGGGATCTTACGAGCAGTACTTC. Translating it yields CASSLFSGGSYEQYF. Drawing the rest from reference TRBV7-8 and TRBJ2-7, the complete variable domain is GAGVSQSPRYKVAKRGQDVALRCDPISGHVSLFWYQQALGQGPEFLTYFQNEAQLDKSGLPSDRFFAERPEGSVSTLKIQRTQQEDSAVYLCASSLFSGGSYEQYFGPGTRLTVT.

The J gene is TRBJ1-2, the V gene TRBV29-1; perhaps TRBD1 as D (6 bases). The CDR3 covers 12 residues. Trimming removed 1 base at V and 8 bases at J, with 11 bases between. Germline values: CDR1 SQVTM, CDR2 ANQGSEA. CDR3 loop: CSVEGTGGGYTF. CDR3 nucleotides: TGCAGCGTTGAAGGTACCGGGGGCGGCTACACCTTC.

This clonotype was counted many times. The chain links TRBV10-3 to TRBJ2-7; D unresolved. The CDR3 extends over 13 amino acids. The ends were cut back, 2 bases at V and 3 bases at J, with 8 bases in the middle. Germline V gene lookup returns CDR1 ENHRY and CDR2 SYGVKD. The CDR3 coding sequence is TGTGCCATCAGTGAGGGGGAAAACTACGAGCAGTACTTC. It yields the protein CAISEGENYEQYF.

Many counts were recorded for this clonotype. The chain links TRBV7-2 to TRBJ2-7, with 9 bases lining up with TRBD1. From germline, CDR1 is SGHTA and CDR2 FQGNSA. The CDR3 sequence is 14 residues long. Trimming took 5 bases from V and 4 from J; bases not matched to a gene: 6. The CDR3 bases are TGTGCCAGCAGCCACGGGACAGGGCCATACGAGCAGTACTTC. Translation: CASSHGTGPYEQYF.

CDR3 sequence: CASSLDRGLLSGANVLTF. The CDR3 DNA is TGTGCCAGCAGCTTGGACAGGGGACTTCTCTCTGGGGCCAACGTCCTGACTTTC. The chain couples TRBV7-9 to TRBJ2-6, with 9 positions matching TRBD1. The CDR3 contains 18 residues. The ends lost 3 bases at V and 0 bases at J; junction bases unmatched: 6. CDR1 and CDR2 from the germline V gene are SEHNR and FQNEAQ (reference sequence).

Of note for this clonotype: This may come from a read error, since a much larger clone is one base off. This rearrangement joins TRBV29-1 to TRBJ2-6; a weak D match, TRBD1 (6 bases). The germline CDR1 and CDR2 sequences are SQVTM and ANQGSEA. The CDR3 runs to 16 residues. Here the CDR3 DNA reads TGCAGCGTTGCCGGGACATCCAGCTCTGGGACCAACGTCCTGACTTTC. It encodes CSVAGTSSSGTNVLTF.

This sequence joins TRBV4-3 and TRBJ1-5, with D tentatively TRBD1 (6 bases). V lost 0 bases, J lost 3 bases, and 9 bases lay in between. The V gene's germline CDR1 is LGHNA and CDR2 YSLEER. The CDR3 is made up of 15 amino acids. DNA for the CDR3: TGCGCCAGCAGCCAAGATAGGGGGAACAATCAGCCCCAGCATTTT. It codes for CASSQDRGNNQPQHF.

V and J are TRBV5-1 and TRBJ2-7; D remains ambiguous. The CDR3 runs 15 residues. Germline V gene data show CDR1 as SGHRS and CDR2 as YFSETQ. Trimming took off 0 bases at V and 5 bases at J, with 15 bases between the two ends. In DNA form, the CDR3 reads TGCGCCAGCAGCTTGGCGACTGTCTCCACCAACGAGCAGTACTTC. It encodes CASSLATVSTNEQYF.

This clonotype was recorded many times. The CDR3: CSVNSRWGTNTEAFF. The CDR3 DNA reads TGCAGTGTTAATAGTCGGTGGGGTACGAACACTGAAGCTTTCTTT. V usage is TRBV20-1 and J usage is TRBJ1-1; D ambiguous. Trimming pared 7 bases from V and 1 base from J, leaving 19 bases between. CDR1 and CDR2 from the germline V gene are DFQATT and SNEGSKA (reference sequence). This CDR3 spans 15 amino acids.

The chain joins TRBV4-2 to TRBJ1-5; no definite D call. The CDR3 sequence is 14 residues long. Per germline, CDR1 LGHNA and CDR2 YNFKEQ. V lost 3 bases and J 5 bases, leaving 11 bases between the germline ends. The CDR3 here is CASSQATMDQPQHF. The CDR3 nucleotides are TGTGCCAGCAGCCAGGCGACGATGGATCAGCCCCAGCATTTT.

The chain uses TRBV7-2 and TRBJ2-7; a possible D gene is TRBD2 (5 bases). The germline V gene has CDR1 SGHTA and CDR2 FQGNSA. V was shortened by 5 bases and J by 0 bases, with 11 bases between the two germline ends. CDR3 length equals 14 residues. For the CDR3, the DNA is TGTGCCAGCAGCCGGGATTACCTCTCCTACGAGCAGTACTTC. Amino acids: CASSRDYLSYEQYF.

On this clonotype itself: This may come from a read error, since a much larger clone is one base off. V gene TRBV6-1 combines with J gene TRBJ2-7; the D is unclear. CDR1 and CDR2 from the germline V gene are MNHNS and SASEGT. This CDR3 region has 14 residues. Written as DNA, the CDR3 is TGTGCCAGCAGTAAAGCCCCTCTCTCCTACGAGCAGTACTTC. Translating it yields CASSKAPLSYEQYF.

The chain couples TRBV20-1 to TRBJ2-7; 7 bases agree with TRBD1. The V and J ends lost 3 bases and 4 bases, in that order; junction bases with no gene match: 6. The CDR3 covers 13 residues. In germline, CDR1 is DFQATT, CDR2 SNEGSKA (reference sequence). The CDR3 DNA is TGCAGTGCTAGGGGGACAGATTTTTACGAGCAGTACTTC. Its translation: CSARGTDFYEQYF.

The sample holds many counts of this clonotype. This chain joins TRBV20-1 and TRBJ1-2; a weak D match, TRBD1 (6 bases). This CDR3 spans 12 amino acids. Germline V gene sequence: CDR1 DFQATT, CDR2 SNEGSKA (reference sequence). The V gene lost 0 bases and the J gene lost 8 bases, with 10 bases spanning the gap. The CDR3 coding sequence is TGCAGTGCTAGAGATCCAGGGGAAGGCTACACCTTC. Protein: CSARDPGEGYTF.

The V gene is TRBV14, the J gene TRBJ1-1; no clear D gene. Trimming shortened V by 6 bases and J by 0 bases, and 11 bases separated the two germline ends. The CDR3 spans 14 residues. Germline V gene data show CDR1 as SGHDN and CDR2 as FVKESK. The CDR3 coding sequence is TGTGCCAGCAGGGTGAACACAATGAACACTGAAGCTTTCTTT. It yields the protein CASRVNTMNTEAFF.

The sample holds many counts of this clonotype. This chain links TRBV20-1 with TRBJ2-5; 7 nucleotides line up with TRBD2. V was clipped by 5 bases and J by 6 bases; unmatched bases: 15. This CDR3 has 15 residues. From germline, CDR1 is DFQATT and CDR2 SNEGSKA (reference sequence). The CDR3 coding sequence is TGCAGTGCTCTGACAAGCGGGACTTGGGAGAAGACCCAGTACTTC. It yields the protein CSALTSGTWEKTQYF.

Concerning this clonotype: Germline and junction disagree at one end, which may indicate a read error. J is TRBJ2-7 and V is TRBV4-2, with TRBD2 matching 8 bases. In germline, CDR1 is LGHNA, CDR2 YNFKEQ. The CDR3 is 14 amino acids. The CDR3 region has the DNA TGTGCCGGCAGCCAGGCGGGAGGCTCCTACGAGCAGTACTTC. Protein sequence: CAGSQAGGSYEQYF.

The V gene is TRBV5-1, the J gene TRBJ2-7; TRBD1 agrees at 7 bases. CDR1 SGHRS and CDR2 YFSETQ come from the germline V gene. CDR3 size: 14 residues. The junction had 10 bases not matched to a gene; V was cut back by 4 bases and J by 6 bases. CDR3 amino acids: CASSPETGMGEQYF. CDR3 DNA: TGCGCCAGCAGCCCGGAGACAGGGATGGGCGAGCAGTACTTC.

Comment on this clonotype: One end of the junction varies from germline; a read error may be responsible. The gene calls are TRBV9 and TRBJ1-2; 7 positions agree with TRBD1. Germline V CDR1 and CDR2: SGDLS, YYNGEE. The CDR3 loop spans 14 amino acids. In nucleotides, the CDR3 is TGTACCAGCAGCCCTGGGACAGCCAACTATGGCTACACCTTC. Translation: CTSSPGTANYGYTF.

The chain carries TRBV7-2 and TRBJ1-2; unclear D gene. Per germline, CDR1 SGHTA and CDR2 FQGNSA. This CDR3 is 14 amino acids long. Deletions cut 5 bases from V and 2 bases from J, with 12 bases between. CDR3 nucleotide sequence: TGTGCCAGCAGCCCCGTCGGGGAGAACTATGGCTACACCTTC. This sequence encodes CASSPVGENYGYTF. The entire variable domain, with the rest obtained from reference TRBV7-2 and TRBJ1-2, is as follows: GAGVSQSPSNKVTEKGKDVELRCDPISGHTALYWYRQSLGQGLEFLIYFQGNSAPDKSGLPSDRFSAERTGGSVSTLTIQRTQQEDSAVYLCASSPVGENYGYTFGSGTRLTVV.

This rearrangement joins TRBV20-1 to TRBJ2-5; D is ambiguous. Germline V CDR1 and CDR2: DFQATT, SNEGSKA (reference sequence). CDR3 length: 13 residues. The ends were cut back, 3 bases at V and 1 base at J, with 9 bases in the middle. CDR3 nucleotide sequence: TGCAGTGCTAGTGGGCAGGTCCAAGAGACCCAGTACTTC. Its protein is CSASGQVQETQYF.

This clonotype appeared a few times. The chain has TRBV10-3 and TRBJ2-5, with 11 bases that match TRBD2. This CDR3 contains 17 residues. Germline-derived CDR1 and CDR2 are ENHRY and SYGVKD. The V and J ends lost 9 bases and 5 bases, in that order; junction bases with no gene match: 17. The CDR3 nucleotides are TGTGCCATGAAACTAGCGGGAGATGTTCCCGCTTTGGAGACCCAGTACTTC. Encoded protein: CAMKLAGDVPALETQYF.